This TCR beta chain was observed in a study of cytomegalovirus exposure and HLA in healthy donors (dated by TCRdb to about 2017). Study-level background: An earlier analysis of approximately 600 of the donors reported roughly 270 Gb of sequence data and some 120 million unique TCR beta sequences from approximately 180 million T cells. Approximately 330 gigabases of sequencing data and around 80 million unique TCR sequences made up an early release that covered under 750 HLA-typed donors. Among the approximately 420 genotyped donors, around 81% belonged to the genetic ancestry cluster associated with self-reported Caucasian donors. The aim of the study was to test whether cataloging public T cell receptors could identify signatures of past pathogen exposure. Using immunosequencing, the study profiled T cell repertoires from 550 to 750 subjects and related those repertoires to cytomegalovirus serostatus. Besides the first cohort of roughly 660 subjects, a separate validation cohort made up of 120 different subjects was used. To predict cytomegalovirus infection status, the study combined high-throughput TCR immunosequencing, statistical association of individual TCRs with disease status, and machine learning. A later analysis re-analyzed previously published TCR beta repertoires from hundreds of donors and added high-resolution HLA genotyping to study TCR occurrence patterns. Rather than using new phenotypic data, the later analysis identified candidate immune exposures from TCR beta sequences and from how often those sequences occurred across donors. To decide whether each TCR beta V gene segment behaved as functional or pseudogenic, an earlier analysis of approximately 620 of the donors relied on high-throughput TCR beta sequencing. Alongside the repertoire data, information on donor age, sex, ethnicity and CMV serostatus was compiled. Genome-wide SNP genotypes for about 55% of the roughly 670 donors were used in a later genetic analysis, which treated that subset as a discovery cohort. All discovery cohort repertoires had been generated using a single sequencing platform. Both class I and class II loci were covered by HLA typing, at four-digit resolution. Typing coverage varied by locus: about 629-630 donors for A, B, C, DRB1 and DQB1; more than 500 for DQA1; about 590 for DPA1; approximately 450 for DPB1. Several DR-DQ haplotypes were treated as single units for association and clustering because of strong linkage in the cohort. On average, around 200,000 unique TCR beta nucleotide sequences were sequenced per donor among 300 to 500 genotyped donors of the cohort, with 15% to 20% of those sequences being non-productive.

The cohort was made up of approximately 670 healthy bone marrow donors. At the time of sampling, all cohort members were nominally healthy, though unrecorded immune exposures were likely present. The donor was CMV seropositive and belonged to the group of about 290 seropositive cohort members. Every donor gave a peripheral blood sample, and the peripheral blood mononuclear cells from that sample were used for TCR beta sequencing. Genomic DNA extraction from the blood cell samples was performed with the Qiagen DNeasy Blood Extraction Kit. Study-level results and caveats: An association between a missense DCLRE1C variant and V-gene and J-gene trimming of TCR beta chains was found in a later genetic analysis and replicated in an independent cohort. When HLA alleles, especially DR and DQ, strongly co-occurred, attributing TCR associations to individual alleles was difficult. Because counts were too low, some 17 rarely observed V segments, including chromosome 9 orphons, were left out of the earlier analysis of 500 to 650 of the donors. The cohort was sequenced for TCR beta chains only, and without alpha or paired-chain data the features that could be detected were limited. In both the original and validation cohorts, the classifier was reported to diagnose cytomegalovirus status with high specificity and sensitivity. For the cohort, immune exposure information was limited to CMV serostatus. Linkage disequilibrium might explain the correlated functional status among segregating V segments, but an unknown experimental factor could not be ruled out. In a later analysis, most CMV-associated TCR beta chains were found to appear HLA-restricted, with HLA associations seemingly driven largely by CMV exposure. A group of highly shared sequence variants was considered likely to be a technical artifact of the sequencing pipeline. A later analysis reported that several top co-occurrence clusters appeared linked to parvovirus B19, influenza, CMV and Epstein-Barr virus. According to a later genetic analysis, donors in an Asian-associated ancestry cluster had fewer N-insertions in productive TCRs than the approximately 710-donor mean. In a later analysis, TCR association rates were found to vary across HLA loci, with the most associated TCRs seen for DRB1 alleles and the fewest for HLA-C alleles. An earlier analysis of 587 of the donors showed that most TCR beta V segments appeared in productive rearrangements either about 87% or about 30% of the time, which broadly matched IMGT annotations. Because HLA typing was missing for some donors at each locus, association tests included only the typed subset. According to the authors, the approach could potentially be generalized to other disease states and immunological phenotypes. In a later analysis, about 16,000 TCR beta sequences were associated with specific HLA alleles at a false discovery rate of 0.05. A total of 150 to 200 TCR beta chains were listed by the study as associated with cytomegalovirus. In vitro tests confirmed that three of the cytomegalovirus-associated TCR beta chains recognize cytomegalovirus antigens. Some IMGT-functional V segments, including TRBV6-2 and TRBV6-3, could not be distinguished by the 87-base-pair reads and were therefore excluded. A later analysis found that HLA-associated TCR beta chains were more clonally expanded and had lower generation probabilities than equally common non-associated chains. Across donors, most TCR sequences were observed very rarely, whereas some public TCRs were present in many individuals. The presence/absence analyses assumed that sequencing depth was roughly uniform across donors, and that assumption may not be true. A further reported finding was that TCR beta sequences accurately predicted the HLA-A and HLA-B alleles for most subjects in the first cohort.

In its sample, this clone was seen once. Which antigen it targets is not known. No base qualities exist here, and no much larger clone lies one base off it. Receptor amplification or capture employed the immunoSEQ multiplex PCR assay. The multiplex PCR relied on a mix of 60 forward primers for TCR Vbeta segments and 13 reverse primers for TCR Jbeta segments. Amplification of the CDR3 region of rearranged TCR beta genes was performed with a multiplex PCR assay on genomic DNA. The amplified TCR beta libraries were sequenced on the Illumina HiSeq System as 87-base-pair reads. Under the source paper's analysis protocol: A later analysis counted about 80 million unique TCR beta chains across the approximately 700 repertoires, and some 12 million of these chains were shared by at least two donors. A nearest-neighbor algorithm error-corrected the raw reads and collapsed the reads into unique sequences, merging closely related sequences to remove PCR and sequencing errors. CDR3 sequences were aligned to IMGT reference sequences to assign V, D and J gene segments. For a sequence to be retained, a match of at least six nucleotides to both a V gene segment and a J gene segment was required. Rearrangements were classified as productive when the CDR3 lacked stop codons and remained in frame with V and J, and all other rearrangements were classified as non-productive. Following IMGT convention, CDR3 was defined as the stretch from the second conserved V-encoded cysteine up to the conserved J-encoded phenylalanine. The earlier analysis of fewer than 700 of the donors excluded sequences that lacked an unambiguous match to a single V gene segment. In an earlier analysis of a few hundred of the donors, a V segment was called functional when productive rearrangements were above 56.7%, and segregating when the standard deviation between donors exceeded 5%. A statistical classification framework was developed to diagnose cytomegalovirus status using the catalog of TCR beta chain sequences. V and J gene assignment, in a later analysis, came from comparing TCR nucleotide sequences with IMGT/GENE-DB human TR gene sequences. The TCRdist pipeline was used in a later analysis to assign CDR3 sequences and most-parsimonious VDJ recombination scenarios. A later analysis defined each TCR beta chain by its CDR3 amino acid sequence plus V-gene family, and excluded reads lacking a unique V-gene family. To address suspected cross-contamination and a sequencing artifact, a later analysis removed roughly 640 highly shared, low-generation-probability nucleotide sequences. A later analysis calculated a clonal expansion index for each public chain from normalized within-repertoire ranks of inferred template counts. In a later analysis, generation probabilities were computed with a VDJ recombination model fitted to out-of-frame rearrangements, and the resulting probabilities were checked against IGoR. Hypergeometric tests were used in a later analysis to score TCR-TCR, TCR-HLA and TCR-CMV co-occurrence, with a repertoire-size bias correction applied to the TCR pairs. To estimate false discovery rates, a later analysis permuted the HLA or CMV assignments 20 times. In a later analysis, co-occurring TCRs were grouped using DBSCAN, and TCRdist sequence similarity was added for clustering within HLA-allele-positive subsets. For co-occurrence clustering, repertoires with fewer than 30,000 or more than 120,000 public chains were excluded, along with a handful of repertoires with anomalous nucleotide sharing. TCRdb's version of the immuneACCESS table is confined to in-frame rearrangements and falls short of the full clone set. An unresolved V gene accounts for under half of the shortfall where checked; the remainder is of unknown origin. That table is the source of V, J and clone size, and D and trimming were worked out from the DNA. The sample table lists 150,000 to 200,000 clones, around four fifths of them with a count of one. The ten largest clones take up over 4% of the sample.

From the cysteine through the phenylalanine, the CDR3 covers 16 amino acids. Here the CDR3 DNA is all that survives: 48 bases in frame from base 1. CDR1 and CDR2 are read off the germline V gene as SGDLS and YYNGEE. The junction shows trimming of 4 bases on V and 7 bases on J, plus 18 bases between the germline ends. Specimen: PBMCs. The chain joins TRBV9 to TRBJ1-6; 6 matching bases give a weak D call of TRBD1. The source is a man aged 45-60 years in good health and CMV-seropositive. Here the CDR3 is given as CASSPNPGHQNSPLHF. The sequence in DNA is TGTGCCAGCAGCCCAAATCCGGGACATCAAAATTCACCCCTCCACTTT.